This T cell receptor beta chain was documented in a study of shared clonotypes between healthy human individuals (dated by TCRdb to the early 2020s). For the wider study: The cohort comprised two women and a few men aged 18 to 49 years. To estimate repertoire size and how much clonotype sharing occurs between individuals, the study deeply sequenced the blood TCR repertoires of several healthy adults. Per donor, three plates each were used for CD4 naive and CD4 memory, two for CD8 naive, and one for CD8 memory. Libraries were prepared and TCR repertoires were sequenced by different laboratories using diverse techniques, in order to increase sequencing depth and limit assay-specific biases. Leukapheresis yielded between about 0.9 and 10 billion PBMCs per donor.

CD8 naive samples were obtained by positive selection for CCR7 among CD45RO-negative cells, yielding a CD45RA+CCR7+ population from which TemRA cells were excluded. Healthy HIV-negative adults with no recently reported acute infections or vaccinations were included as donors. Only Caucasian adults living in Nashville, Tennessee, USA were represented among the donors. Blood was collected by leukapheresis, and PBMCs were isolated by Ficoll-Histopaque density gradient centrifugation and then cryopreserved in liquid nitrogen vapor phase. Analytical flow cytometry was used to check the purity and quantity of each magnetically sorted T cell population. Genomic DNA was isolated from every sorted fraction and measured by UV absorbance on a Nanodrop 2000c. Using the deep immunoSEQ assay, multiplex PCR amplified TCR CDR3 regions from genomic DNA. For each cell subset, the extracted genomic DNA was distributed evenly across all wells of several immunoSEQ 96-well plates, and each plate served as one replicate. For sorted subsets, each replicate PCR was loaded with approximately 190 ng genomic DNA, equivalent to approximately 33,000 T cell genomes. Purified libraries were quantified with a Qubit 3.0 fluorometer, sized on a Bioanalyzer 2100, and re-quantified with the KAPA Library Quantification kit. Every immunoSEQ 96-well plate was sequenced on a dedicated single-read 150-cycle Illumina NextSeq 550 flow cell. Per the original workflow: The immunoSEQ output contained only junctional sequences without quality scores, so filtering could not match that applied to full-length reads. To assign V/J genes and CDR3, sequences were annotated against IMGT germline references using PyIR, a Python wrapper for IgBLAST v1.9. Reads were filtered out if the reads had weak V/J assignments (E-value above 1e-6), no CDR3, stop codons, out-of-frame junctions, or ambiguous translated residues. V3J clonotypes were defined by identical inferred V gene, J gene, and CDR3 amino acid sequence. Percentage overlap between repertoires was calculated by dividing the number of shared unique clonotypes by the size of the smaller repertoire. Repertoire richness was assessed with RTK rarefaction, the Chao1 estimator, and Recon v2.1 estimates of unobserved clonotypes. OLGA was used to compute generation probabilities for all TCRbeta clonotypes that the gDNA method yielded from a few donors. This immuneACCESS table, as held by TCRdb, lists in-frame sequences with V and J called but not all clones. Of the missing ones, under half trace to an unresolved V gene in checked studies; the others have no known cause. The DNA gave D and trimming, while V, J and clone size come from that table. This sample holds approximately 2,200,000 clones; just over 90% were observed only once. Of the sample, more than 1.5% falls within the top ten clones.

Relative to germline, V is 5 bases shorter and J is 1 base shorter, with 19 bases between their ends. Including the terminal cysteine and phenylalanine, the CDR3 comprises 17 residues. This entry keeps only the CDR3 DNA: 51 bases, framed from base 1. CDR1 and CDR2, looked up from the germline V gene, are SGHVS and FNYEAQ. As regards this clone: The antigen it recognizes is unknown. There are no base qualities to consult, and no much larger clone falls within one base.

The paper as a whole reports these results and caveats: Higher generation probabilities were observed for clonotypes shared by all four sorted-subset donors than for non-shared clonotypes. The genetic and exposure-history diversity represented was limited by the small number of donors. Naive subsets generally had larger estimated clonotype richness than memory subsets did. Pairwise subsampling indicated that sequencing depth was expected to affect the degree of clonotype sharing among donors. About 5% of naive CD4, 3% to 4% of naive CD8, approximately 2% of memory CD4, and 0.4% of memory CD8 clonotypes were shared across a few donors. Even with the large sequencing depth, rarefaction of the sorted-subset datasets indicated that sequencing was incomplete. Sampling was limited to blood, and TCR repertoires in tissue likely differ from TCR repertoires in blood.

The V and J genes are TRBV7-6 and TRBJ2-3; the D segment could be TRBD2, given 5 matching bases. Sequencing was performed on naive CD8+ T cells from PBMCs. The cell subset or site label of this sample denotes: CD45RA+CCR7+. This sequence was found in a man aged 18 to 30 in good health. Some clones in this sample may be carry-over from other donors' samples. The DNA sequence is TGTGCCAGCAGCCCCCTAGGGTTGGGTAGCGGCACAGATACGCAGTATTTT. Its protein is CASSPLGLGSGTDTQYF.